The clone carrying this T cell receptor (beta chain) was recorded many times. What it binds is unknown. CDR3 regions of TCR beta were amplified from RNA transcripts. After a first-round RT-PCR with HTBI primers, a second-round multiplex PCR was run. TCRdb independently ran MiXCR on the multiplex PCR reads; one entry per CDR3 protein. This table has over 150,000 distinct CDR3 sequences, over 35% appearing once. The sample belongs to a study of Graves' ophthalmopathy and Graves' hyperthyroidism. Whole-study results and caveats: Thyroid clonotypes that were expanded above 0.001 frequency mostly also appeared in blood. In separating ophthalmopathy from stable hyperthyroidism, a 13-signature model achieved 85% to 90% sensitivity and around 80% specificity.

Orbital computed tomography and thyroid ultrasound, along with TRAb, serum thyroxine and clinical symptoms, underpinned diagnosis. This clonotype was sampled from a woman aged 40-49 years with Graves' ophthalmopathy. Sequencing used peripheral blood.

DNA of the CDR3: TGTGCCAGCGAGGGGCGCCTCCCTCTTGGCTACACCTTC. As protein: CASEGRLPLGYTF. The genes are TRBV19 and TRBJ1-2; TRBD1 might be the D (5 bases). V lost 9 bases and J 7 bases, leaving 18 bases between the germline ends. From germline, CDR1 is LNHDA and CDR2 SQIVND (reference sequence). The CDR3 consists of 13 residues. The full variable domain, with the rest looked up from reference TRBV19 and TRBJ1-2, is DGGITQSPKYLFRKEGQNVTLSCEQNLNHDAMYWYRQDPGQGLRLIYYSQIVNDFQKGDIAEGYSVSREKKESFPLTVTSAQKNPTAFYLCASEGRLPLGYTFGSGTRLTVV.